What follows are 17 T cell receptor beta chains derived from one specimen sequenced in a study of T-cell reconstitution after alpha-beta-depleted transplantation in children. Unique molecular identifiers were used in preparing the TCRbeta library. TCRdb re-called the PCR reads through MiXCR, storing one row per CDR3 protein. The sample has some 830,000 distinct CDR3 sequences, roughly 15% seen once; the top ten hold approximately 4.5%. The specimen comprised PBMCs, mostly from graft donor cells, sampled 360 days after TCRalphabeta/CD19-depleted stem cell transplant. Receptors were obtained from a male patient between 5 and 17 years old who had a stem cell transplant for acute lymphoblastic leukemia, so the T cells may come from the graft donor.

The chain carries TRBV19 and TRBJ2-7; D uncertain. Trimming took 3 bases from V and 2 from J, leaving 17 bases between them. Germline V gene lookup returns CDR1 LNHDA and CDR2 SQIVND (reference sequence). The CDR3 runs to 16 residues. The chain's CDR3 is CASSIDHVTPTYEQYF. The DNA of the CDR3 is TGTGCCAGTAGTATCGATCATGTGACACCTACCTACGAGCAGTACTTC.

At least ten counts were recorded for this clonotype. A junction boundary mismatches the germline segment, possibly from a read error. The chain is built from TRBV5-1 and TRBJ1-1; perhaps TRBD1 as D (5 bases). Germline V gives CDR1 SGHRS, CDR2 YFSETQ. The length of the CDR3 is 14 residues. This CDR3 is CASSLPTGNTEAFF. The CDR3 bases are TGTGCCAGCAGTTTACCAACAGGGAACACTGAAGCTTTCTTT.

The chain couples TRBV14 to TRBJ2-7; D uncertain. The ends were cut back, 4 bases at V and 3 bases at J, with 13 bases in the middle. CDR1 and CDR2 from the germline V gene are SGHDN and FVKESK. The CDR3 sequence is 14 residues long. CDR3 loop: CASSPIGKGYEQYF. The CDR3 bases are TGTGCCAGCAGCCCGATTGGGAAGGGCTACGAGCAGTACTTC.

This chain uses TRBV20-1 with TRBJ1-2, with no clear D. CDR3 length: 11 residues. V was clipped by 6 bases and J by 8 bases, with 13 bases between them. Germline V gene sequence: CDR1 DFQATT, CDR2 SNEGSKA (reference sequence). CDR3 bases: TGCAGTGCGGAAGGAGTGGGCGGCTACACCTTC. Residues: CSAEGVGGYTF.

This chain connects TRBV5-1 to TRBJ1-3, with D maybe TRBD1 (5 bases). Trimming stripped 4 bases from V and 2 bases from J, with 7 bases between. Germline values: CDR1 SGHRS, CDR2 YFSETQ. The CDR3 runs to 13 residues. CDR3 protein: CASSRTTGNTIYF. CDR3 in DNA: TGCGCCAGCAGCCGGACAACTGGAAACACCATATATTTT.

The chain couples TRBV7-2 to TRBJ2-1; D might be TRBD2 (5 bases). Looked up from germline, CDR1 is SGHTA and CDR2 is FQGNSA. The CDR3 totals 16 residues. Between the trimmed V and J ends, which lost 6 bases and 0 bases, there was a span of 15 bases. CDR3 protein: CASRHRAGSSYNEQFF. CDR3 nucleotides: TGTGCCAGCAGACACCGGGCGGGTAGCTCCTACAATGAGCAGTTCTTC.

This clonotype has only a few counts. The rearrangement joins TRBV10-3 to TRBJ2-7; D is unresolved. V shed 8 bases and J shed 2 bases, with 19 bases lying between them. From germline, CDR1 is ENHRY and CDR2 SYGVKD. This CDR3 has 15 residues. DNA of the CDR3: TGTGCCATCCTTGTTTGGGCCTACCCACCCTACGAGCAGTACTTC. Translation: CAILVWAYPPYEQYF.

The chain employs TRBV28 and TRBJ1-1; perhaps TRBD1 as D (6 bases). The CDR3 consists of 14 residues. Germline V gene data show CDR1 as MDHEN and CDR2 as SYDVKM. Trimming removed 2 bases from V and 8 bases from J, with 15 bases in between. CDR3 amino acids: CASSLRKGGVEAFF. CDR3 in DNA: TGTGCCAGCAGTTTACGAAAGGGGGGGGTGGAAGCTTTCTTT.

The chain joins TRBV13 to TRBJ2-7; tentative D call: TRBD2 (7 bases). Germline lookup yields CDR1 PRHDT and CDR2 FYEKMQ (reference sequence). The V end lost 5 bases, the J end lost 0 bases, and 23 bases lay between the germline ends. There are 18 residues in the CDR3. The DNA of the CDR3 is TGTGCCAGCAGCCCCCATCCCCCCGGACTAGGGGGCTCCTACGAGCAGTACTTC. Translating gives CASSPHPPGLGGSYEQYF. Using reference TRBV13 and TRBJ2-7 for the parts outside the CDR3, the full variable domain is AAGVIQSPRHLIKEKRETATLKCYPIPRHDTVYWYQQGPGQDPQFLISFYEKMQSDKGSIPDRFSAQQFSDYHSELNMSSLELGDSALYFCASSPHPPGLGGSYEQYFGPGTRLTVT.

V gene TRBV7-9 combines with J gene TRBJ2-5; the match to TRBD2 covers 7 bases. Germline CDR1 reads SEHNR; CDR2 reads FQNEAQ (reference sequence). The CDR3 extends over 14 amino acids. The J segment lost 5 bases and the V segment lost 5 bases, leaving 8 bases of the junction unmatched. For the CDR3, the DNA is TGTGCCAGCAGCCCGACTAGCCCCCTGGAGACCCAGTACTTC. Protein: CASSPTSPLETQYF.

Here the CDR3 DNA reads TGTGCCATCGGCCCCAGGACAGCCCACGAGCAGTACTTC. Its protein product is CAIGPRTAHEQYF. The chain uses TRBV4-2 and TRBJ2-7; TRBD1 might be the D (6 bases). The germline V gene encodes CDR1 LGHNA and CDR2 YNFKEQ. V lost 10 bases and J 5 bases, leaving 18 bases between the germline ends. The CDR3 runs 13 residues.

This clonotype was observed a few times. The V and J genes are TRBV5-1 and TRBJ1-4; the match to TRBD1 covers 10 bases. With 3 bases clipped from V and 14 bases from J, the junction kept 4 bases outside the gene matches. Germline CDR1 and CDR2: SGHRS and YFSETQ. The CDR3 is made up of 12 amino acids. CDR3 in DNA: TGCGCCAGCAGCTCGACAGGGGGCCGGCTGTTTTTT. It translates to CASSSTGGRLFF.

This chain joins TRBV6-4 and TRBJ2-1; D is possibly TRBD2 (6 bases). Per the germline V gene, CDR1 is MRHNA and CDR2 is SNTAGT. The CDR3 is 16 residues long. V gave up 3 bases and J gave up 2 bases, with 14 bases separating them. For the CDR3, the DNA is TGTGCCAGCAGTGAGAGAGGGAGGAAGACCTACAATGAGCAGTTCTTC. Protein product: CASSERGRKTYNEQFF.

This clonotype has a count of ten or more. CDR3 amino acids: CASSYLEGEQYF. In DNA form, the CDR3 reads TGTGCCAGCAGTTACCTGGAAGGCGAGCAGTACTTC. V is TRBV12-3 or TRBV12-4 and J is TRBJ2-7; D unresolved. V was pared by 4 bases and J by 6 bases, with 10 bases between. This CDR3 has 12 amino acids.

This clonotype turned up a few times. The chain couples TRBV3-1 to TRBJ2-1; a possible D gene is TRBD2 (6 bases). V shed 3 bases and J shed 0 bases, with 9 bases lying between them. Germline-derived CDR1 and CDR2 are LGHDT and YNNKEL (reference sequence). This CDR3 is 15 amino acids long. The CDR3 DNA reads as TGTGCCAGCAGCCAGGGACTCAACTCCTACAATGAGCAGTTCTTC. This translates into CASSQGLNSYNEQFF.

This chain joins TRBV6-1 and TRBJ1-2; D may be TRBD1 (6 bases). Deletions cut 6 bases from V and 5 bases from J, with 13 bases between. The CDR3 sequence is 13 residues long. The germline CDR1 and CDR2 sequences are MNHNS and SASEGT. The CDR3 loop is CASRNRAGYGYTF. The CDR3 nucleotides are TGTGCCAGCAGGAACAGGGCAGGTTATGGCTACACCTTC.

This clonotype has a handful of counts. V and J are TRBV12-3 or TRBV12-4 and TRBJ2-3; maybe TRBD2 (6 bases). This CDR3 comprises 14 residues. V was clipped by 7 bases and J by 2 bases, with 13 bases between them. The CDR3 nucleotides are TGTGCCAGCATAATCGGGGGAACCACAGATACGCAGTATTTT. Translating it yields CASIIGGTTDTQYF.